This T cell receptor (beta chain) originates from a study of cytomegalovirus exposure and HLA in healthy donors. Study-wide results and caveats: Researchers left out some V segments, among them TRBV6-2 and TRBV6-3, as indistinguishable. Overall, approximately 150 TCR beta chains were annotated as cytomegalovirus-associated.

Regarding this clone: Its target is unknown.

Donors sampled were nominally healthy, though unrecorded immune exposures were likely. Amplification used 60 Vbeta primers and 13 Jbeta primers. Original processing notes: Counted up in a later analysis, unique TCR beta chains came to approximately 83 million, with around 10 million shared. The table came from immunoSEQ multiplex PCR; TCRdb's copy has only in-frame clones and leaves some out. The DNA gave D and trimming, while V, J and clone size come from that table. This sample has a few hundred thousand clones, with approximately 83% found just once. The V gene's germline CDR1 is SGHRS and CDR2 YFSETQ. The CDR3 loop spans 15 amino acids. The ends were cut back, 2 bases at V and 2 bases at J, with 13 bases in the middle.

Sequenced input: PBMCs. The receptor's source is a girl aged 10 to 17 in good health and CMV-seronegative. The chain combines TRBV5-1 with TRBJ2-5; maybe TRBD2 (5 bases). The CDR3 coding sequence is TGCGCCAGCAGCTTAGGGATAGGAGGACAAGAGACCCAGTACTTC. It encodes CASSLGIGGQETQYF.